The 6 T cell receptor beta chains below come from one sample, sequenced in a study of blood T cells in healthy people across ages (dated by TCRdb to between 2015 and 2016). Library prep was done by 5' RACE. TCRdb lists the instrument as Illumina HiSeq 2500. The second PCR ran for roughly 7 to 11 cycles and used a J-beta primer mix along with a sample-barcoded 5' primer. The public reads were quality trimmed at Q25 with fastp and then assembled into clones with MiXCR by TCRdb, keeping productive beta chains. All rows with the same CDR3 protein become a single entry with the most common DNA and genes. The sample table shows roughly 1.6 million distinct CDR3 sequences, and almost 35% are seen once. Around 11% of the sample rests with the top ten. Sequencing was done on a sample of blood. The origin of the receptors is a woman between 25 and 40 years old in good health.

On this clonotype: One junction end does not reproduce the germline sequence, and a read error may be involved. The chain links TRBV2 to TRBJ2-5; D is uncertain. The germline V gene encodes CDR1 SNHLY and CDR2 FYNNEI. This CDR3 region has 14 residues. CDR3 DNA sequence: TGTGCCAGCAGGGAAGGGCCTGCGAGAGAGACCCAGTACTTC. Its protein is CASREGPARETQYF.

This clonotype was found many times. The chain's CDR3 is CSANPGLASETQYF. CDR3 coding DNA: TGCAGTGCTAACCCGGGACTAGCTAGTGAGACCCAGTACTTC. The rearrangement joins TRBV20-1 to TRBJ2-5; TRBD2 aligns across 9 bases. The length of the CDR3 is 14 residues. The germline V gene has CDR1 DFQATT and CDR2 SNEGSKA (reference sequence). V was pared by 4 bases and J by 5 bases, with 8 bases of the junction left unmatched.

The chain carries TRBV27 and TRBJ2-2; D is unclear. From germline, CDR1 is MNHEY and CDR2 SMNVEV (reference sequence). V was shortened by 2 bases and J by 5 bases, with 12 bases between the two germline ends. The CDR3 contains 15 residues. CDR3 in amino acids: CASSLEARTTGELFF. CDR3 coding DNA: TGTGCCAGCAGTTTAGAGGCGCGTACTACCGGGGAGCTGTTTTTT.

In its sample, this clonotype was seen many times. The V and J genes are TRBV4-2 and TRBJ2-3; D ambiguous. Trimming shortened V by 0 bases and J by 3 bases, and 13 bases separated the two germline ends. CDR1 and CDR2 (germline): LGHNA, YNFKEQ. CDR3 length equals 16 residues. The CDR3 reads CASSQDLGLGTDTQYF. CDR3 DNA sequence: TGTGCCAGCAGCCAAGATCTAGGCCTAGGTACAGATACGCAGTATTTT.

This clonotype was observed a few times. The CDR3 sequence is CASTHGRTEETQYF. The CDR3 nucleotides are TGTGCCAGCACCCATGGACGGACGGAAGAGACCCAGTACTTC. The V gene is TRBV28, the J gene TRBJ2-5; D is unresolved. The CDR3 spans 14 residues. Looked up from germline, CDR1 is MDHEN and CDR2 is SYDVKM. Between the trimmed V and J ends, which lost 7 bases and 3 bases, there was a span of 15 bases.

Turning to this clonotype: A read error may explain this, as a much larger clone is one base away. J is TRBJ2-7 and V is TRBV5-5, with 14 bases aligning to TRBD2. The germline V gene has CDR1 SGHKS and CDR2 YYEKEE (reference sequence). CDR3 length equals 16 residues. The chain's CDR3 is CASNLGLAGVYYEQYF. For the CDR3, the DNA is TGTGCCAGCAACTTGGGACTAGCGGGGGTCTACTACGAGCAGTACTTC.